This TCR beta chain was sequenced during a study of cytomegalovirus exposure and HLA in healthy donors (dated by TCRdb to about 2017). About the study as a whole: An earlier analysis of approximately 590 of the donors reported more than 250 Gb of sequence data and about 100 million unique TCR beta sequences from roughly 180 million T cells. Approximately 310 gigabases of sequencing data and 80 million or so unique TCR sequences were included in an early release covering 550 to 650 HLA-typed donors. Of the roughly 400 genotyped donors, 65% to 90% were placed in the genetic ancestry cluster associated with self-reported Caucasian donors. The study aimed to test whether cataloging public T cell receptors could reveal signatures of past pathogen exposure. The study used immunosequencing to profile the T cell repertoires of approximately 640 subjects and linked those repertoires to cytomegalovirus serostatus. Besides the first cohort of roughly 640 subjects, a separate validation cohort made up of 120 different subjects was used. To predict cytomegalovirus infection status, the study brought together high-throughput TCR immunosequencing, statistical association of individual TCRs with disease status, and machine learning. A later analysis re-examined previously published TCR beta repertoires from 500 to 700 donors and added high-resolution HLA genotyping to investigate patterns of TCR occurrence. Rather than drawing on any new phenotypic data, the later analysis identified candidate immune exposures from TCR beta sequences and the way those sequences occurred across donors. An earlier analysis of some 500 of the donors applied high-throughput TCR beta sequencing to assess whether each TCR beta V gene segment acted as functional or pseudogenic. Donor age, sex, ethnicity and CMV serostatus were collected together with the repertoire data. A later genetic analysis took genome-wide SNP genotypes for 398 of the 666 donors and used that subset as a discovery cohort. Every repertoire in the discovery cohort had been generated on one and the same sequencing platform. HLA typing included class I and class II loci at four-digit resolution. The number of donors typed differed by locus, with roughly 620-630 for A, B, C, DRB1 and DQB1, around 500 for DQA1, over 600 for DPA1, and 472 for DPB1. A handful of DR-DQ haplotypes were handled as single units for association and clustering because linkage in the cohort was strong. On average, around 230,000 unique TCR beta nucleotide sequences were sequenced per donor among 398 genotyped donors of the cohort, with roughly 18% of those sequences being non-productive.

The CDR1 and CDR2 encoded by the germline V gene (reference sequence) are SGHNT and YYREEE. From the cysteine through the phenylalanine, the CDR3 covers 14 amino acids. The retained sequence is limited to the CDR3, 42 bases, with the frame set at the first base. A distance of 13 bases separates the germline ends of V and J, which lose 0 bases and 6 bases respectively. Concerning this clone: It lacks a known antigen. No base qualities exist here, and no much larger clone lies one base off it.

The cohort comprised under 700 healthy bone marrow donors. All cohort members were sampled while nominally healthy, although unrecorded immune exposures were likely present. The donor was CMV seronegative and was included in the group of several hundred seronegative cohort members. A peripheral blood sample was collected from each donor, and TCR beta sequencing was performed on peripheral blood mononuclear cells. Genomic DNA was extracted from the blood cell samples with the Qiagen DNeasy Blood Extraction Kit. Libraries came from the immunoSEQ multiplex PCR assay. For the multiplex PCR, a mixture combining 60 forward primers for TCR Vbeta segments and 13 reverse primers for TCR Jbeta segments was used. The CDR3 region of rearranged TCR beta genes was amplified from genomic DNA with a multiplex PCR assay. The Illumina HiSeq System was used to sequence the amplified TCR beta libraries as 87-base-pair reads. Turning to the authors' computational methods: Across the 700 or so repertoires, a later analysis counted around 80 million unique TCR beta chains, roughly 11 million of which were shared by at least two donors. Raw reads were error-corrected and collapsed into unique sequences by a nearest-neighbor algorithm in which closely related sequences were merged to remove PCR and sequencing errors. V, D and J gene segments were assigned by aligning CDR3 sequences to IMGT reference sequences. For a sequence to be retained, a match of at least six nucleotides to both a V gene segment and a J gene segment was required. A rearrangement was called productive if the CDR3 had no stop codons and remained in frame with V and J, and every other rearrangement was called non-productive. Following IMGT convention, CDR3 was defined as the stretch from the second conserved V-encoded cysteine to the conserved J-encoded phenylalanine. In an earlier analysis of just under 600 of the donors, sequences lacking an unambiguous match to a single V gene segment were excluded. In an earlier analysis of some 590 of the donors, V segments were called functional above 56.7% productive rearrangements and were called segregating when the between-donor standard deviation exceeded 5%. A statistical classification framework was built for diagnosing cytomegalovirus status from the catalog of TCR beta chain sequences. In a later analysis, TCR nucleotide sequences were compared against IMGT/GENE-DB human TR gene sequences so that V and J genes could be assigned. A later analysis assigned CDR3 sequences and most-parsimonious VDJ recombination scenarios with the TCRdist pipeline. A later analysis defined each TCR beta chain by its CDR3 amino acid sequence plus V-gene family, and excluded reads lacking a unique V-gene family. In a later analysis, 500 to 650 highly shared, low-generation-probability nucleotide sequences were removed to address suspected cross-contamination and a sequencing artifact. A later analysis calculated a clonal expansion index for each public chain from normalized within-repertoire ranks of inferred template counts. A later analysis computed generation probabilities with a VDJ recombination model fitted to out-of-frame rearrangements, and checked the results against IGoR. A later analysis scored TCR-TCR, TCR-HLA and TCR-CMV co-occurrence with hypergeometric tests, applying a repertoire-size bias correction to TCR pairs. A later analysis estimated false discovery rates by permuting HLA or CMV assignments 20 times. In a later analysis, co-occurring TCRs were grouped with DBSCAN, and TCRdist sequence similarity was added when clustering was performed within HLA-allele-positive subsets. Repertoires with fewer than 30,000 or more than 120,000 public chains, plus five repertoires with anomalous nucleotide sharing, were excluded from co-occurrence clustering. The clones in this table, taken by TCRdb from immuneACCESS, are in-frame only. Not every clone is retained; where verified, under half of the shortfall comes from an unresolved V gene, and the cause of the rest is unknown. The D gene and trimming were derived from the DNA, and the V and J assignments and clone size from that table. This sample holds some 130,000 clones; 79% were observed only once. Approximately 0.97% of the sample is in the top ten clones.

Results the study describes overall, beyond this receptor: A few of the identified cytomegalovirus-associated TCR beta chains were confirmed in vitro to be specific for cytomegalovirus antigens. The classifier was reported to diagnose cytomegalovirus status with high specificity and sensitivity in both the original and validation cohorts. According to a later analysis, parvovirus B19, influenza, CMV and Epstein-Barr virus appeared linked to several top co-occurrence clusters. Sequencing depth was assumed to be roughly uniform across donors in the presence/absence analyses, though that assumption may not hold. A further reported finding was that TCR beta sequences accurately predicted the HLA-A and HLA-B alleles for most subjects in the first cohort. The authors suggested that the approach could potentially be extended to other disease states and immunological phenotypes. Because counts were too low, about 18 rarely observed V segments, including chromosome 9 orphons, were excluded from the earlier analysis of a few hundred of the donors. A later analysis associated 16,951 TCR beta sequences with specific HLA alleles at a false discovery rate of 0.05. According to a later analysis, most CMV-associated TCR beta chains appeared to be HLA-restricted, and the HLA associations seemed to be driven largely by CMV exposure. A later analysis found that TCR association rates varied across HLA loci, with DRB1 alleles showing the most associated TCRs and HLA-C alleles the fewest. Broadly in line with IMGT annotations, most TCR beta V segments showed up in productive rearrangements about 87% or about 30% of the time in an earlier analysis of several hundred of the donors. In this cohort, only TCR beta chains were sequenced, and detectable features were limited by the absence of alpha or paired-chain data. Across donors, most TCR sequences were observed very rarely, whereas some public TCRs were present in many individuals. Correlated functional status among segregating V segments might be attributable to linkage disequilibrium, but an unknown experimental factor could not be ruled out. The sequencing pipeline was judged likely to have produced a cluster of highly shared sequence variants as a technical artifact. For the cohort, immune exposure information was limited to CMV serostatus. A later analysis found that HLA-associated TCR beta chains were more clonally expanded and had lower generation probabilities than equally common non-associated chains. In the study, roughly 160 TCR beta chains were listed as associated with cytomegalovirus. A later genetic analysis reported fewer N-insertions in productive TCRs among donors in an Asian-associated ancestry cluster than the roughly 640-donor mean. Assigning TCR associations to individual alleles was difficult when HLA alleles, especially DR and DQ, strongly co-occurred. HLA typing was unavailable for some donors at each locus, so association tests used only the typed subset. Some IMGT-functional V segments, including TRBV6-2 and TRBV6-3, could not be distinguished by the 87-base-pair reads and were therefore excluded. V-gene and J-gene trimming of TCR beta chains was associated with a missense DCLRE1C variant in a later genetic analysis, and the association was replicated in an independent cohort.

Sequencing input: PBMCs. The clonotype was recovered from a young man in good health and CMV-seronegative. The rearrangement combines TRBV5-4 with TRBJ2-7; D gene: possibly TRBD2, on 5 matching bases. The nucleotides are TGTGCCAGCAGCTTGGAACGGAGGAGTGGCGAGCAGTACTTC. Its amino acids are CASSLERRSGEQYF.